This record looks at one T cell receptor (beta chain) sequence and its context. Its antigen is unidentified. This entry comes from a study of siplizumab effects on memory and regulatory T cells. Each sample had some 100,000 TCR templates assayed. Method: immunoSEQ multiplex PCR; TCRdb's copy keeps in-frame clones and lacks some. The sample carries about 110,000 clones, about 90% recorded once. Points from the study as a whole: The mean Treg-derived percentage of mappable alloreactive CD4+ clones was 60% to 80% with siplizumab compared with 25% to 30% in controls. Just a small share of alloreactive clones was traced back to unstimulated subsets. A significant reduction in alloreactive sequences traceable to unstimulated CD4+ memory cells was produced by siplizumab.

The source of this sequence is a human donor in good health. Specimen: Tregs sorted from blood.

This CDR3 reads CASSPGPVNGNQPQHF. CDR3 coding DNA: TGTGCCAGCAGCCCGGGACCGGTAAATGGCAATCAGCCCCAGCATTTT. The V call is TRBV7-9, the J call TRBJ1-5; D perhaps matches TRBD1 (5 bases). This CDR3 is built from 16 residues. The ends were cut back, 5 bases at V and 2 bases at J, with 16 bases in the middle. Germline V gene lookup returns CDR1 SEHNR and CDR2 FQNEAQ (reference sequence).